The 26 T cell receptor beta chains below were found in one sample sequenced in a study of long-term antiretroviral therapy in people with HIV. Investigators performed immunoSEQ version v3.0 at survey level. TCRdb's copy holds only in-frame clones and misses some; the assay was immunoSEQ multiplex PCR. The sample lists nearly 11,000 clones, about 80% seen once, with roughly 20% in the top ten. This sample comprised unsorted PBMCs, obtained at the start of antiretroviral therapy, before treatment. The receptors shown here come from a man younger than 40 with HIV.

V usage is TRBV28 and J usage is TRBJ1-5; D unclear. From germline, CDR1 is MDHEN and CDR2 SYDVKM. This CDR3 region has 14 residues. Trimming removed 6 bases at V and 3 bases at J, with 12 bases between. CDR3 sequence: CASRPGYDNQPQHF. CDR3 bases: TGTGCCAGCAGACCGGGGTATGACAATCAGCCCCAGCATTTT.

The rearrangement links TRBV9 to TRBJ2-2; 8 bases are shared with TRBD2. The germline gives CDR1 SGDLS, CDR2 YYNGEE. The junction had 15 bases not matched to a gene; V was cut back by 4 bases and J by 4 bases. The CDR3 runs to 18 residues. CDR3 nucleotides: TGTGCCAGCAGCCCGGGGGGGGGCTGGGAGTTTGGCACCGGGGAGCTGTTTTTT. Residues: CASSPGGGWEFGTGELFF.

The gene calls are TRBV19 and TRBJ1-4; D ambiguous. The germline CDR1 and CDR2 sequences are LNHDA and SQIVND (reference sequence). The V end lost 3 bases, the J end lost 8 bases, and 7 bases lay between the germline ends. This CDR3 has 12 residues. The CDR3 nucleotides read TGTGCCAGTAGTATGGGGTCCGAAAAACTGTTTTTT. As protein: CASSMGSEKLFF.

V usage is TRBV6-1 and J usage is TRBJ1-5; D is unclear. Germline V lookup: CDR1 MNHNS, CDR2 SASEGT. V was clipped by 0 bases and J by 3 bases, with 9 bases between them. CDR3 length: 15 amino acids. The CDR3 region has the DNA TGTGCCAGCAGTGAAGCGCTTGGGTCCAATCAGCCCCAGCATTTT. Encoded protein: CASSEALGSNQPQHF.

The rearrangement links TRBV15 to TRBJ2-5; 8 bases map to TRBD1. CDR3 length equals 16 residues. Germline V CDR1 and CDR2: LNHNV, YYDKDF (reference sequence). J was trimmed by 7 bases and V by 3 bases; bases with no gene match: 13. CDR3: CATSSLQGAPGLTQYF. The CDR3, as DNA: TGTGCCACCAGCAGCTTGCAGGGGGCGCCGGGACTGACCCAGTACTTC.

The rearrangement joins TRBV18 to TRBJ2-1; TRBD1 or TRBD2 may be the D gene (5 bases each). CDR1 and CDR2 from the germline V gene are KGHSH and LQKENI. This CDR3 has 16 residues. The ends were cut back, 5 bases at V and 3 bases at J, with 17 bases in the middle. The CDR3 DNA reads as TGTGCCAGCTCAACCCCGGGACGGAAGATCTACAATGAGCAGTTCTTC. The encoded protein is CASSTPGRKIYNEQFF.

This clone has only one observation. The V call is TRBV6-6, the J call TRBJ2-3; possibly TRBD2 for D (5 bases). V dropped 4 bases and J dropped 3 bases, with 8 bases sitting between them. The CDR3 contains 13 residues. Germline V gene data show CDR1 as MNHNY and CDR2 as SVGAGI (reference sequence). CDR3 coding DNA: TGTGCCAGCAGTTCCTTAGCGACAGATACGCAGTATTTT. Its translation: CASSSLATDTQYF.

By share, this clone counts as medium-sized. The chain combines TRBV4-2 with TRBJ2-1; 7 nucleotides match TRBD1. The length of the CDR3 is 16 residues. Per the germline V gene, CDR1 is LGHNA and CDR2 is YNFKEQ. The V and J ends lost 1 base and 2 bases, in that order; junction bases with no gene match: 5. The CDR3 here is CASSQGAGQAYNEQFF. CDR3 bases: TGTGCCAGCAGCCAAGGTGCCGGACAGGCCTACAATGAGCAGTTCTTC.

The chain has TRBV30 and TRBJ1-2; D remains ambiguous. The germline V gene encodes CDR1 GTSNPN and CDR2 SVGIG (reference sequence). CDR3 length: 12 amino acids. V was shortened by 4 bases and J by 2 bases, with 8 bases between the two germline ends. This CDR3 is CAWKRENYGYTF. The CDR3 DNA follows: TGTGCCTGGAAGAGGGAAAACTATGGCTACACCTTC.

The rearrangement uses TRBV7-2 and TRBJ1-5; 9 bases agree with TRBD1. V lost 4 bases to trimming and J lost 6 bases; unmatched junction nucleotides: 10. The CDR3 is 16 amino acids. The germline V gene encodes CDR1 SGHTA and CDR2 FQGNSA. The DNA of the CDR3 is TGTGCCAGCAGCTCGACAGGGGGAGGGGGGGGTCAGCCCCAGCATTTT. It translates to CASSSTGGGGGQPQHF.

J is TRBJ2-3 and V is TRBV5-1; the match to TRBD2 covers 10 bases. In germline, CDR1 is SGHRS, CDR2 YFSETQ. The CDR3 is 17 amino acids. Trimming at V came to 1 base and at J to 6 bases, leaving 11 bases not matched to a gene. CDR3 loop: CASSLTSGALAVDTQYF. The CDR3 DNA sequence: TGCGCCAGCAGCTTGACTAGCGGGGCCTTGGCGGTCGATACGCAGTATTTT. The full variable domain, in which reference TRBV5-1 and TRBJ2-3 provide the parts outside the CDR3, is KAGVTQTPRYLIKTRGQQVTLSCSPISGHRSVSWYQQTPGQGLQFLFEYFSETQRNKGNFPGRFSGRQFSNSRSEMNVSTLELGDSALYLCASSLTSGALAVDTQYFGPGTRLTVL.

The V and J genes are TRBV5-1 and TRBJ1-2, with D possibly TRBD1 on 6 matching bases. The ends were cut back, 3 bases at V and 0 bases at J, with 12 bases in the middle. The CDR3 is 15 amino acids. The germline V gene has CDR1 SGHRS and CDR2 YFSETQ. CDR3 in DNA: TGCGCCAGCAGCTCCAGACAGGAAACTAACTATGGCTACACCTTC. This gives the protein CASSSRQETNYGYTF.

The V and J genes are TRBV10-1 and TRBJ2-5, with TRBD1 as a possible D gene (8 bases). The germline V gene has CDR1 WNHNN and CDR2 SYGVQD (reference sequence). This CDR3 has 13 residues. V lost 3 bases and J 6 bases, leaving 11 bases between the germline ends. The chain's CDR3 is CASSEQGGKTQYF. The DNA of the CDR3 is TGCGCCAGCAGTGAACAGGGGGGGAAGACCCAGTACTTC.

This sequence joins TRBV2 and TRBJ2-5, with unresolved D. The V and J ends lost 5 bases and 0 bases respectively, with 4 bases between them. The germline V gene encodes CDR1 SNHLY and CDR2 FYNNEI. The CDR3 runs 12 residues. This CDR3 is CASSWDQETQYF. The CDR3 DNA sequence: TGTGCCAGCAGTTGGGACCAAGAGACCCAGTACTTC. Full variable domain (missing parts from reference TRBV2 and TRBJ2-5): EPEVTQTPSHQVTQMGQEVILRCVPISNHLYFYWYRQILGQKVEFLVSFYNNEISEKSEIFDDQFSVERPDGSNFTLKIRSTKLEDSAMYFCASSWDQETQYFGPGTRLLVL.

In its sample, this clone is medium-sized. At one end, the junction sequence differs from germline, possibly due to a read error. V is TRBV5-4 and J is TRBJ1-2, with 7 nucleotides matching TRBD1. The germline V gene has CDR1 SGHNT and CDR2 YYREEE (reference sequence). The CDR3 loop spans 15 amino acids. The CDR3 DNA reads TGTGCCAGCAGTTTGGGGGACAGTGGGAACTATGGCTACACCTTC. Protein: CASSLGDSGNYGYTF.

The V gene is TRBV28, the J gene TRBJ2-7, with D possibly TRBD1 on 6 matching bases. Trimming pared 2 bases from V and 3 bases from J, leaving 11 bases between. The V gene's germline CDR1 is MDHEN and CDR2 SYDVKM. The CDR3 covers 14 residues. The DNA for the CDR3 is TGTGCCAGCAGTTTAGGGGGCCACAACTACGAGCAGTACTTC. Amino acid sequence: CASSLGGHNYEQYF.

V gene TRBV9 combines with J gene TRBJ1-2; D remains unclear. The CDR3 totals 14 residues. The germline CDR1 and CDR2 sequences are SGDLS and YYNGEE. Trimming took 4 bases from V and 8 from J, leaving 18 bases between them. CDR3: CASSPAGDARGYTF. The CDR3 DNA reads TGTGCCAGCAGCCCGGCTGGGGATGCTCGGGGCTACACCTTC.

The chain has TRBV5-1 and TRBJ2-3; D remains unclear. Trimming stripped 5 bases from V and 0 bases from J, with 4 bases between. CDR3 size: 12 residues. CDR1 is SGHRS, CDR2 YFSETQ, per germline. The CDR3 protein is CASSASTDTQYF. CDR3 coding DNA: TGCGCCAGCAGTGCTAGCACAGATACGCAGTATTTT.

The chain recombines TRBV9 with TRBJ1-6; D uncertain. V was pared by 0 bases and J by 3 bases, with 7 bases between. The CDR3 extends over 15 amino acids. Germline CDR1 is SGDLS and CDR2 is YYNGEE. The CDR3 sequence is CASSVGGRYNSPLHF. Written as DNA, the CDR3 is TGTGCCAGCAGCGTAGGGGGTCGCTATAATTCACCCCTCCACTTT.

The chain links TRBV7-9 to TRBJ1-2, with D possibly being TRBD1 (6 bases). Germline V gives CDR1 SEHNR, CDR2 FQNEAQ (reference sequence). The CDR3 contains 13 residues. The germline V and J ends were trimmed by 1 base and 3 bases, with 6 bases remaining between them. The CDR3 DNA sequence: TGTGCCAGCAGCTTAGGGACAGACTATGGCTACACCTTC. Translation: CASSLGTDYGYTF.

V gene TRBV5-4 combines with J gene TRBJ2-3, with D hard to call. Trimming removed 9 bases from V and 0 bases from J, with 14 bases in between. Germline V gives CDR1 SGHNT, CDR2 YYREEE (reference sequence). The CDR3 loop spans 14 amino acids. The CDR3 DNA sequence: TGTGCCACTACGGACGCCGGTAGCACAGATACGCAGTATTTT. This sequence encodes CATTDAGSTDTQYF.

CDR3 sequence (DNA): TGTGCCAGCAGCTGGACGAGCAGCTACGAGCAGTACTTC. It specifies CASSWTSSYEQYF. This rearrangement joins TRBV6-1 to TRBJ2-7; D is uncertain. This CDR3 is 13 amino acids long. The germline V and J ends were trimmed by 6 bases and 3 bases, with 12 bases remaining between them. The germline gives CDR1 MNHNS, CDR2 SASEGT.

The chain recombines TRBV7-9 with TRBJ1-2; tentatively, D is TRBD1 (5 bases). The germline V and J ends were trimmed by 1 base and 5 bases, with 11 bases remaining between them. The CDR3 extends over 14 amino acids. Germline CDR1 is SEHNR and CDR2 is FQNEAQ (reference sequence). The CDR3 DNA follows: TGTGCCAGCAGCTTAGGGGGCGCGGTTTATGGCTACACCTTC. Amino acid sequence: CASSLGGAVYGYTF.

The chain uses TRBV5-5 and TRBJ2-7, with 9 bases matching TRBD1. The CDR3 has 14 residues. Germline CDR1 SGHKS, CDR2 YYEKEE (reference sequence). Germline trimming cut 4 bases from V and 3 bases from J; bases unmatched to any gene: 5. CDR3 amino acids: CASSPDRGLYEQYF. The CDR3, as DNA: TGTGCCAGCAGCCCGGACAGGGGCCTCTACGAGCAGTACTTC.

V and J are TRBV5-1 and TRBJ1-4, with D uncertain. Germline V gene sequence: CDR1 SGHRS, CDR2 YFSETQ. V lost 5 bases, J lost 3 bases, and 8 bases lay in between. This CDR3 has 13 residues. The DNA of the CDR3 is TGCGCCAGCAGTGAAGTACCTAATGAAAAACTGTTTTTT. Amino acids: CASSEVPNEKLFF.

This clone has just a few counts. The chain is built from TRBV29-1 and TRBJ2-7; TRBD2 aligns across 11 bases. Germline CDR1 SQVTM, CDR2 ANQGSEA. With 3 bases clipped from V and 1 base from J, the junction kept 2 bases outside the gene matches. CDR3 length: 14 residues. In nucleotides, the CDR3 is TGCAGCGTTGATACTAGCGGGGGATCCTACGAGCAGTACTTC. Its protein product is CSVDTSGGSYEQYF.